This T cell receptor (beta chain) derives from a study of OX40 agonist ivuxolimab in advanced cancers. Findings and caveats of the study: Averaged across samples, CD8+ T cells carried more expanded clones than CD4+ did. There were also nonresponders showing low normalized T-cell clonal expansion. The study observed clonal expansion of CD4+ and CD8+ blood T cells by week 6 at 0.1 to 3.0 mg/kg.

In its sample, this clone was seen once. Its antigen remains unknown. The assay was immunoSEQ multiplex PCR, and TCRdb's table has in-frame clones only and misses some. The sample includes 70,000 or so clones, around 80% of them seen just once. The V gene's germline CDR1 is SGHVS and CDR2 FQNEAQ. The CDR3 extends over 14 amino acids. V lost 5 bases and J 6 bases, leaving 14 bases between the germline ends. The chain recombines TRBV7-8 with TRBJ1-5, with a weak D call TRBD1 (5 bases). This TCR came from an adult with an advanced solid tumor such as melanoma, head and neck, liver or kidney cancer. The sequences come from CD4+ or CD8+ T cells sorted from blood, collected in a trial of the OX40 agonist ivuxolimab. This CDR3 is CASSRQRGFQPQHF. The CDR3 coding sequence is TGTGCCAGCAGCCGCCAAAGGGGTTTTCAGCCCCAGCATTTT.